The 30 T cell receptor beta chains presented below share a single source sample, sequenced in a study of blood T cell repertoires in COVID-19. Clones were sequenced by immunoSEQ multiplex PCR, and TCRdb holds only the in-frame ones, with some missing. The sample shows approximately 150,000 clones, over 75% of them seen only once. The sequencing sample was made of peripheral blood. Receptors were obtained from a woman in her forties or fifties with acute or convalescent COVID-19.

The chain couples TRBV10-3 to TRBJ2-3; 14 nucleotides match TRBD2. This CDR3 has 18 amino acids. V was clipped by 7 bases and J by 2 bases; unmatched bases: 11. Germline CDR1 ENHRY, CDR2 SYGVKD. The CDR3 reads CAITSGTSGGPITDTQYF. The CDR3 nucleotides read TGTGCCATCACCTCCGGGACTAGCGGGGGCCCTATCACAGATACGCAGTATTTT.

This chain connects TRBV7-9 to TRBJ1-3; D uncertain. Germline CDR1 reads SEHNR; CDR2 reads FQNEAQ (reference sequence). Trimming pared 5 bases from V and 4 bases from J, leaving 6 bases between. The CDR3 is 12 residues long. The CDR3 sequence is CASSEQGNTIYF. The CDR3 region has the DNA TGTGCCAGCAGCGAACAGGGAAACACCATATATTTT.

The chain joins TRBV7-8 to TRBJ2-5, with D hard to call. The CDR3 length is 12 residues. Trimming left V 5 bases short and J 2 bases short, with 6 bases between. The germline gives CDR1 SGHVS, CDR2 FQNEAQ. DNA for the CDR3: TGTGCCAGCAGCCCCCCGCAAGAGACCCAGTACTTC. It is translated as CASSPPQETQYF. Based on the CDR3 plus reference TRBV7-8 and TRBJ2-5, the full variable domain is GAGVSQSPRYKVAKRGQDVALRCDPISGHVSLFWYQQALGQGPEFLTYFQNEAQLDKSGLPSDRFFAERPEGSVSTLKIQRTQQEDSAVYLCASSPPQETQYFGPGTRLLVL.

CDR3 residues: CASSLAAGTEAFF. CDR3 coding DNA: TGTGCCAGCAGCTTAGCCGCAGGCACTGAAGCTTTCTTT. The V and J genes are TRBV7-3 and TRBJ1-1; D remains unclear. Germline CDR1 and CDR2: SGHTA and FQGTGA. This CDR3 has 13 amino acids. Deletions cut 2 bases from V and 4 bases from J, with 8 bases between.

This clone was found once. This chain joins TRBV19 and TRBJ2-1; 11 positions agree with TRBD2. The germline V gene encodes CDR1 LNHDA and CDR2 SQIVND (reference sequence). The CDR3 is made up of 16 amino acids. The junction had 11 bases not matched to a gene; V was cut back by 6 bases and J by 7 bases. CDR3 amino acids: CASSPARTSGFNEQFF. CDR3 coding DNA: TGTGCCAGTAGCCCAGCCAGGACTAGCGGGTTTAATGAGCAGTTCTTC.

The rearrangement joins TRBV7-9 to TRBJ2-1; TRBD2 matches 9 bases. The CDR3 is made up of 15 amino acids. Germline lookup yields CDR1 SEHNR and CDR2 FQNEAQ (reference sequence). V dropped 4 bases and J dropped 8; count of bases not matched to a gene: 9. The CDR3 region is CASSSLAGPSYEQFF. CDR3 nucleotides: TGTGCCAGCAGCTCTCTAGCGGGACCGTCCTATGAGCAGTTCTTC.

The DNA of the CDR3 is TGTGCCAGCAGGAGCCAGGGCACTGAAGCTTTCTTT. Its translation: CASRSQGTEAFF. The chain joins TRBV2 to TRBJ1-1; D is possibly TRBD1 (5 bases). With 6 bases removed from V and 4 bases from J, the gap between germline ends came to 9 bases. Germline V gives CDR1 SNHLY, CDR2 FYNNEI. This CDR3 region has 12 residues.

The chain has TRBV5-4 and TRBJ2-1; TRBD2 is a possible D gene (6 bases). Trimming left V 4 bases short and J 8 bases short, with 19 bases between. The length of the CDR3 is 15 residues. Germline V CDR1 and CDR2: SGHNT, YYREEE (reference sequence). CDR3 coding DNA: TGTGCCAGCAGCCCCCTGGGCGGGACGGCATATGAGCAGTTCTTC. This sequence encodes CASSPLGGTAYEQFF.

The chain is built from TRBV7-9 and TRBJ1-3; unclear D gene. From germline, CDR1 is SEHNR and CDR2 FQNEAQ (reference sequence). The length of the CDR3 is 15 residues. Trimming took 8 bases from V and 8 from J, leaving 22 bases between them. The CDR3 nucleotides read TGTGCCAGCCTCCCCAGGTCGGCGGGCGGGGACACCATATATTTT. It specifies CASLPRSAGGDTIYF. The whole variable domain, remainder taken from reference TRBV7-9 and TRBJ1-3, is DTGVSQNPRHKITKRGQNVTFRCDPISEHNRLYWYRQTLGQGPEFLTYFQNEAQLEKSRLLSDRFSAERPKGSFSTLEIQRTEQGDSAMYLCASLPRSAGGDTIYFGEGSWLTVV.

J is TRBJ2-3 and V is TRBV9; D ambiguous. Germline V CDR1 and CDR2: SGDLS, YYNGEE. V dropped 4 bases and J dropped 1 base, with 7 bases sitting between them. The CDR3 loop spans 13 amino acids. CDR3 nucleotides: TGTGCCAGCAGCTACTCCGGCACAGATACGCAGTATTTT. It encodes CASSYSGTDTQYF.

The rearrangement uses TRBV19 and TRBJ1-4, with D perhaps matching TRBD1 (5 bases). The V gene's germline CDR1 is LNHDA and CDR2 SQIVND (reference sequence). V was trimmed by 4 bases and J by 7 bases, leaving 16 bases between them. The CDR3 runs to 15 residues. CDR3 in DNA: TGTGCCAGTAGTAGGGCAGGGAGGATGGGTGAAAAACTGTTTTTT. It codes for CASSRAGRMGEKLFF. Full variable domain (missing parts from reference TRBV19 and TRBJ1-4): DGGITQSPKYLFRKEGQNVTLSCEQNLNHDAMYWYRQDPGQGLRLIYYSQIVNDFQKGDIAEGYSVSREKKESFPLTVTSAQKNPTAFYLCASSRAGRMGEKLFFGSGTQLSVL.

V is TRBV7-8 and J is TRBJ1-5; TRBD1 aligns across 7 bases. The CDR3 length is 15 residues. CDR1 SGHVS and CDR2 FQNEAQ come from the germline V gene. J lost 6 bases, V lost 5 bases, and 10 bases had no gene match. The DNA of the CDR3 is TGTGCCAGCAGCGCAGACAGGGATAGTAGTCAGCCCCAGCATTTT. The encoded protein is CASSADRDSSQPQHF.

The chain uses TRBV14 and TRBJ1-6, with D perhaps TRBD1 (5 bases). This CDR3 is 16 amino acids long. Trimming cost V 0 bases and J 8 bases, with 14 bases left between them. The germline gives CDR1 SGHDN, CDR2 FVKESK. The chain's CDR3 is CASSQDDSPSYSPLHF. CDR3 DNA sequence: TGTGCCAGCAGCCAAGACGACAGTCCGTCTTATTCACCCCTCCACTTT.

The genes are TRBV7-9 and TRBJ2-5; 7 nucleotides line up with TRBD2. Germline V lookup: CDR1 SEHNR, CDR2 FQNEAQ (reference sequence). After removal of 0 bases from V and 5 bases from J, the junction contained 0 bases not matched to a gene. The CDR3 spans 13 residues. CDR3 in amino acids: CASSLAGGETQYF. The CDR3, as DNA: TGTGCCAGCAGCTTAGCGGGAGGGGAGACCCAGTACTTC.

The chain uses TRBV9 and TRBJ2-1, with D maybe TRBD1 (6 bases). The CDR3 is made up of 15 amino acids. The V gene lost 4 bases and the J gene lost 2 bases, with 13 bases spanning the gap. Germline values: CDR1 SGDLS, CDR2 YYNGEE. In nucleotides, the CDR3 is TGTGCCAGCAGCCCCCGGGACAAAACCTACAATGAGCAGTTCTTC. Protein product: CASSPRDKTYNEQFF.

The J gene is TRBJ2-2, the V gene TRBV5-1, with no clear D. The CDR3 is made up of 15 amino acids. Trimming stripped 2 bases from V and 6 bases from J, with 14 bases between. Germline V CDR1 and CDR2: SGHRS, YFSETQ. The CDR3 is CASSFVSPGPGELFF. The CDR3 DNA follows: TGCGCCAGCAGCTTCGTCTCTCCAGGTCCCGGGGAGCTGTTTTTT.

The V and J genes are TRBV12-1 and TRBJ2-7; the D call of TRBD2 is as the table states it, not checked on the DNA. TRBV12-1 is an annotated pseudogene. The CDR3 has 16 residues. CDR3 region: CASSFWLWGDSHEQYF. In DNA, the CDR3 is TGTGCCAGCAGCTTTTGGCTGTGGGGGGACTCCCACGAGCAGTACTTC.

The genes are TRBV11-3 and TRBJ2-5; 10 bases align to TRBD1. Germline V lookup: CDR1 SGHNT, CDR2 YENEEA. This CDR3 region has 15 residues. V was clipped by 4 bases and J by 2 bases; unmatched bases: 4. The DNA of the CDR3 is TGTGCCAGCAGCTCCCCGGACAGGGGGCAAGAGACCCAGTACTTC. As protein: CASSSPDRGQETQYF. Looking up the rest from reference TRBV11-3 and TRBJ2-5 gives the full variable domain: EAGVVQSPRYKIIEKKQPVAFWCNPISGHNTLYWYLQNLGQGPELLIRYENEEAVDDSQLPKDRFSAERLKGVDSTLKIQPAELGDSAVYLCASSSPDRGQETQYFGPGTRLLVL.

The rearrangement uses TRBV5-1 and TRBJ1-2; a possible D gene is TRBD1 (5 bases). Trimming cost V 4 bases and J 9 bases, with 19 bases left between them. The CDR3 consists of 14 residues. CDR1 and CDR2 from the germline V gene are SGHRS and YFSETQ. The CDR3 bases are TGCGCCAGCAGCGGCCGGGTAGAACGGGGGAGCTACACCTTC. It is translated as CASSGRVERGSYTF.

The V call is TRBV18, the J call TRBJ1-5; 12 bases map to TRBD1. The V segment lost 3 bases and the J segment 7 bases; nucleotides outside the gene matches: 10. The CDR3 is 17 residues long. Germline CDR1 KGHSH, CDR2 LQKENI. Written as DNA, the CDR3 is TGTGCCAGCTCACCCGTTACGCCGGGACAGGGGGCGCAGCCCCAGCATTTT. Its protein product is CASSPVTPGQGAQPQHF.

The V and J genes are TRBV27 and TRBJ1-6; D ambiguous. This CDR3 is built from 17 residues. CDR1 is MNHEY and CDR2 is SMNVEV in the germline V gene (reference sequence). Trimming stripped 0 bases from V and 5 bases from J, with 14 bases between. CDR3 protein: CASSLSTGSLHNSPLHF. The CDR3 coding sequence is TGTGCCAGCAGTTTATCGACCGGGAGCCTACATAATTCACCCCTCCACTTT.

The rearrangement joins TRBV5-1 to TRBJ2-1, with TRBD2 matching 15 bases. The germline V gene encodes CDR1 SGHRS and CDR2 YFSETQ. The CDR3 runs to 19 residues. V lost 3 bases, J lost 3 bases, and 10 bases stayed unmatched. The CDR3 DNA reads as TGCGCCAGCAGCTCGTCGGGACTAGCGGGAGGACCCCTCTACAATGAGCAGTTCTTC. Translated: CASSSSGLAGGPLYNEQFF.

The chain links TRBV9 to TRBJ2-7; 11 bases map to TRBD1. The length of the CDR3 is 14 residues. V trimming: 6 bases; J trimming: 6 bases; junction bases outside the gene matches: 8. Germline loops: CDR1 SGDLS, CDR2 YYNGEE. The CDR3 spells CASNRRDRGAEQYF. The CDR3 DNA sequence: TGTGCCAGCAACCGCCGGGACAGGGGGGCCGAGCAGTACTTC.

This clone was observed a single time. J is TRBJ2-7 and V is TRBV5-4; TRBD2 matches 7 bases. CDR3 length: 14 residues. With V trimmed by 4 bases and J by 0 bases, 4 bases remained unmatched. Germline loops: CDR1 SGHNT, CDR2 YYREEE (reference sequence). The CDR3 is CASSRGDVSYEQYF. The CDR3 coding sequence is TGTGCCAGCAGCCGGGGGGACGTCTCCTACGAGCAGTACTTC.

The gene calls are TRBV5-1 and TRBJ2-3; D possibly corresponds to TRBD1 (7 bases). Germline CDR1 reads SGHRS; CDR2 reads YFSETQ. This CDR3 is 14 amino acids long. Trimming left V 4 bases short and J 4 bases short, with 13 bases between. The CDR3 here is CASSLDREADTQYF. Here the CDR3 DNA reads TGCGCCAGCAGCCTAGACAGGGAGGCAGATACGCAGTATTTT.

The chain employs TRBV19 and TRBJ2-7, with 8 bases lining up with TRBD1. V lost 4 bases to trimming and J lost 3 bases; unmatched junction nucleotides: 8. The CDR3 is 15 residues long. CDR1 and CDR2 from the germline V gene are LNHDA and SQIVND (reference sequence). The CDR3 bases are TGTGCCAGTAGTAGATTTACCGACAGGGGCTACGAGCAGTACTTC. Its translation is CASSRFTDRGYEQYF.

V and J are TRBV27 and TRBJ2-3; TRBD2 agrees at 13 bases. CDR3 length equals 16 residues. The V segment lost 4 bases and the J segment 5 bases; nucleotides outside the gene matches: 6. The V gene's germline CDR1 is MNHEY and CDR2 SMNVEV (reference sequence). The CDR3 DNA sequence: TGTGCCAGCAGTTCGGGACTAGCGGGATTCGTAGATACGCAGTATTTT. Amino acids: CASSSGLAGFVDTQYF.

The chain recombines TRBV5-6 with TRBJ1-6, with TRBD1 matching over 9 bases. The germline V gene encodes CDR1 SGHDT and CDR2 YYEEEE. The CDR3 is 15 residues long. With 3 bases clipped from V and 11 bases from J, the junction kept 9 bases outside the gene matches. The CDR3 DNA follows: TGTGCCAGCAGCTACCGACAGGGGGTCGGAGCACCCCTCCACTTT. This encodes CASSYRQGVGAPLHF. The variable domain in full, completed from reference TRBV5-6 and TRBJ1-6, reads DAGVTQSPTHLIKTRGQQVTLRCSPKSGHDTVSWYQQALGQGPQFIFQYYEEEERQRGNFPDRFSGHQFPNYSSELNVNALLLGDSALYLCASSYRQGVGAPLHFGNGTRLTVT.

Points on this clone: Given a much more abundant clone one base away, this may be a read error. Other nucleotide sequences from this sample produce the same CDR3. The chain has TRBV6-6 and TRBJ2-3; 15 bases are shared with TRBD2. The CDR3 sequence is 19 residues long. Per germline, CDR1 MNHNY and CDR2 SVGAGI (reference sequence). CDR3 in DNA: TGTGCCAGCAGTCAAAGGGGACTAGCGGGAGGCCCACGCACAGATACGCAATATTTT. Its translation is CASSQRGLAGGPRTDTQYF.

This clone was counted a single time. The CDR3 loop is CASSSGTPPNTGELFF. CDR3 coding DNA: TGTGCCAGCAGCAGTGGGACACCCCCGAACACCGGGGAGCTGTTTTTT. The chain combines TRBV9 with TRBJ2-2; possibly TRBD1 for D (6 bases). The CDR3 contains 16 residues. Per the germline V gene, CDR1 is SGDLS and CDR2 is YYNGEE. The V end lost 4 bases, the J end lost 0 bases, and 13 bases lay between the germline ends.